Each of the 5 T cell receptor beta chains below was sequenced from the same sample in a study of T cell responses to AZD1222 COVID-19 vaccine. Assay used: immunoSEQ multiplex PCR; TCRdb lists only in-frame clones, some missing. The top ten clones hold 1.8% of a sample with 150,000 to 160,000 clones, about nine tenths of them seen once. Sequenced material: peripheral blood, taken on day 0 of AZD1222 vaccination. The receptors were gathered from an adult in good health.

The gene calls are TRBV24-1 and TRBJ2-3; D perhaps matches TRBD2 (5 bases). Germline CDR1 and CDR2: KGHDR and SFDVKD. CDR3 length: 12 amino acids. V lost 7 bases to trimming and J lost 6 bases, with 10 bases between them. CDR3 residues: CATSTEGDTQYF. In DNA, the CDR3 is TGTGCCACCAGCACCGAGGGCGATACGCAGTATTTT.

The rearrangement joins TRBV9 to TRBJ2-1; D possibly uses TRBD1 or TRBD2 (7 bases each). The CDR3 is made up of 15 amino acids. In germline, CDR1 is SGDLS, CDR2 YYNGEE. Trimming left V 4 bases short and J 4 bases short, with 15 bases between. CDR3 sequence: CASSPQGGDYNEQFF. In DNA, the CDR3 is TGTGCCAGCAGCCCTCAGGGGGGGGATTACAATGAGCAGTTCTTC.

The chain links TRBV9 to TRBJ1-5; no firm D call. Germline V gene lookup returns CDR1 SGDLS and CDR2 YYNGEE. The CDR3 is 15 residues long. V lost 0 bases and J lost 2, with 9 bases in between. The DNA for the CDR3 is TGTGCCAGCAGCGTAGGGACGGGAGGCAATCAGCCCCAGCATTTT. Its translation: CASSVGTGGNQPQHF.

This chain links TRBV4-1 with TRBJ1-2; no definite D call. The germline V gene has CDR1 MGHRA and CDR2 YSYEKL. The V and J ends lost 0 bases and 2 bases respectively, with 19 bases between them. This CDR3 contains 18 residues. The CDR3 is CASSQDLLAADKNYGYTF. The CDR3 bases are TGCGCCAGCAGCCAAGATCTTTTGGCAGCTGATAAAAACTATGGCTACACCTTC.

The J gene is TRBJ1-2, the V gene TRBV14; no clear D gene. Between the trimmed V and J ends, which lost 3 bases and 1 base, there was a span of 6 bases. This CDR3 has 13 residues. Germline CDR1 reads SGHDN; CDR2 reads FVKESK. CDR3 sequence reads: CASSHGINYGYTF. The CDR3 bases are TGTGCCAGCAGCCACGGAATTAACTATGGCTACACCTTC. The variable domain in full, with the rest retrieved from reference TRBV14 and TRBJ1-2, is EAGVTQFPSHSVIEKGQTVTLRCDPISGHDNLYWYRRVMGKEIKFLLHFVKESKQDESGMPNNRFLAERTGGTYSTLKVQPAELEDSGVYFCASSHGINYGYTFGSGTRLTVV.